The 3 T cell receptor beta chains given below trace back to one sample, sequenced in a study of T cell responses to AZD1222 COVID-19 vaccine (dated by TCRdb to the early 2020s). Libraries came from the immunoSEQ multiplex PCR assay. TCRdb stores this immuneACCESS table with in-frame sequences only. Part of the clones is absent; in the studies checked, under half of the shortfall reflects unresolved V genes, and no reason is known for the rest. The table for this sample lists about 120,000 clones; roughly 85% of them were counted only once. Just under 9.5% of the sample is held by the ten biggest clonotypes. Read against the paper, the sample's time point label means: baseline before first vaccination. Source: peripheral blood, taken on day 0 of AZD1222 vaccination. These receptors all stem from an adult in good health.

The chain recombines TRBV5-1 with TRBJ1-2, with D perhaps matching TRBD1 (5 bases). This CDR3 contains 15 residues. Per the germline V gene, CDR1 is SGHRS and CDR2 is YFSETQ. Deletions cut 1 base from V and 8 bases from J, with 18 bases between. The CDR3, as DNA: TGCGCCAGCAGCTTGTCGGAATTGGAAAACAGGGGCTACACCTTC. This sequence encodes CASSLSELENRGYTF. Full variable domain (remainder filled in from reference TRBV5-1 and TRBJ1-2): KAGVTQTPRYLIKTRGQQVTLSCSPISGHRSVSWYQQTPGQGLQFLFEYFSETQRNKGNFPGRFSGRQFSNSRSEMNVSTLELGDSALYLCASSLSELENRGYTFGSGTRLTVV.

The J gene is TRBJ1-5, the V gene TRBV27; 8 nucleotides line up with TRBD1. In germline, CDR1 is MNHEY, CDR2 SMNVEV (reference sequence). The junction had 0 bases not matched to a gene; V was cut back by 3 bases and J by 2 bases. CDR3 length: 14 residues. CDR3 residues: CASSLGQGNQPQHF. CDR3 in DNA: TGTGCCAGCAGTTTGGGACAGGGCAATCAGCCCCAGCATTTT.

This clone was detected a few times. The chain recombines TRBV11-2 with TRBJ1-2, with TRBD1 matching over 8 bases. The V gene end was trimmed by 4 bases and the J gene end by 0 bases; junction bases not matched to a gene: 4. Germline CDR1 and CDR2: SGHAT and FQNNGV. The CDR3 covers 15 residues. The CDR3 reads CASSYDRGANYGYTF. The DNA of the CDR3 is TGTGCCAGCAGCTACGACAGGGGAGCTAACTATGGCTACACCTTC.